These 20 T cell receptor beta chains came from one sample sequenced in a study of beta chain features in type 1 diabetes. Expressed TCRB transcripts got sequenced, as all isolated RNA was reverse transcribed. TCRdb's table, derived via immunoSEQ multiplex PCR, lists solely in-frame clones and lacks some. Found here are under 900,000 clones, 15% to 20% of them singletons; the top ten hold 0.023%. The material sequenced was naive CD4+ T cells from blood. The receptors derive from a woman aged 18-29 years in good health.

This clone was seen only a few times. This chain joins TRBV28 and TRBJ2-5, with 15 nucleotides matching TRBD2. V lost 4 bases to trimming and J lost 4 bases; unmatched junction nucleotides: 13. From germline, CDR1 is MDHEN and CDR2 SYDVKM. CDR3 size: 19 residues. The CDR3 loop is CASSSGGLAGGYTGETQYF. CDR3 DNA: TGTGCCAGCAGTTCAGGGGGACTAGCGGGAGGATATACGGGAGAGACCCAGTACTTC.

J is TRBJ2-7 and V is TRBV14; 11 bases agree with TRBD2. Germline V gene sequence: CDR1 SGHDN, CDR2 FVKESK. Trimming took 2 bases from V and 6 from J; bases not matched to a gene: 9. CDR3 size: 16 residues. The CDR3 loop reads CASSQFLAGGPREQYF. As DNA, the CDR3 is TGTGCCAGCAGCCAATTTTTAGCGGGAGGGCCCCGCGAGCAGTACTTC.

The J gene is TRBJ1-2, the V gene TRBV7-9; 9 positions agree with TRBD1. V dropped 6 bases and J dropped 6; count of bases not matched to a gene: 8. CDR1 SEHNR and CDR2 FQNEAQ come from the germline V gene (reference sequence). The CDR3 runs 14 residues. CDR3 bases: TGTGCCAGCAGTAGCCGGGACAGGGCTAATGGCTACACCTTC. Protein: CASSSRDRANGYTF.

The V gene is TRBV4-1, the J gene TRBJ1-4; 9 nucleotides match TRBD1. V shed 3 bases, J shed 7 bases, and the junction held 9 bases outside the gene matches. This CDR3 is 16 amino acids long. Germline CDR1 is MGHRA and CDR2 is YSYEKL. CDR3 residues: CASSHYGQGRSEKLFF. The CDR3 region has the DNA TGCGCCAGCAGCCATTACGGACAGGGGAGATCTGAAAAACTGTTTTTT.

This chain uses TRBV5-1 with TRBJ2-2; tentatively, D is TRBD1 or TRBD2 (5 bases each). Germline CDR1 SGHRS, CDR2 YFSETQ. Between the trimmed V and J ends, which lost 2 bases and 4 bases, there was a span of 12 bases. The CDR3 is 15 amino acids. Here the CDR3 reads CASSLGETSTGELFF. CDR3 in DNA: TGCGCCAGCAGCTTAGGGGAGACCTCCACCGGGGAGCTGTTTTTT.

This clone was counted a few times. The gene calls are TRBV27 and TRBJ1-5; TRBD1 matches 8 bases. Germline CDR1 and CDR2: MNHEY and SMNVEV (reference sequence). This CDR3 contains 16 residues. Losses at the gene ends were 3 bases for V and 2 bases for J; bases not matched to a gene: 6. CDR3 nucleotides: TGTGCCAGCAGTTTGTGGCAGGGGGCAGGCAATCAGCCCCAGCATTTT. It specifies CASSLWQGAGNQPQHF.

The chain uses TRBV28 and TRBJ1-4, with D perhaps TRBD1 (5 bases). Germline-derived CDR1 and CDR2 are MDHEN and SYDVKM. CDR3 length equals 13 residues. V gave up 5 bases and J gave up 14 bases, with 18 bases separating them. CDR3 nucleotide sequence: TGTGCCAGCAGTCTGGGACTGTTTGAAATTCTGTTTTTT. It specifies CASSLGLFEILFF.

The V call is TRBV6-5, the J call TRBJ2-1; 10 positions agree with TRBD2. V gave up 4 bases and J gave up 4 bases; unmatched junction bases: 4. Germline lookup yields CDR1 MNHEY and CDR2 SVGAGI. This CDR3 region has 15 residues. As DNA, the CDR3 is TGTGCCAGCAGTTGGACTAGCGGAACATACAATGAGCAGTTCTTC. Amino acid sequence: CASSWTSGTYNEQFF.

This clone was counted only a few times. J is TRBJ2-1 and V is TRBV6-5; 13 bases agree with TRBD2. CDR1 and CDR2 from the germline V gene are MNHEY and SVGAGI. The CDR3 spans 16 residues. V lost 0 bases, J lost 5 bases, and 1 base stayed unmatched. The CDR3 sequence is CASSYSGLAGNNEQFF. DNA for the CDR3: TGTGCCAGCAGTTACTCGGGACTAGCGGGAAACAATGAGCAGTTCTTC.

This clone appeared a few times. The chain couples TRBV11-2 to TRBJ2-7; 9 positions match TRBD2. The CDR3 consists of 16 residues. CDR1 is SGHAT, CDR2 FQNNGV, per germline. With V trimmed by 5 bases and J by 7 bases, 15 bases remained unmatched. Here the CDR3 reads CASSASVAGGPWEQYF. Written as DNA, the CDR3 is TGTGCCAGCAGCGCGTCAGTGGCGGGAGGGCCGTGGGAGCAGTACTTC.

This clone was observed a handful of times. The V gene is TRBV4-3, the J gene TRBJ2-7; maybe TRBD1 (5 bases). Germline V gene lookup returns CDR1 LGHNA and CDR2 YSLEER. The V end lost 0 bases, the J end lost 0 bases, and 9 bases lay between the germline ends. The CDR3 is 15 amino acids. The CDR3 nucleotides read TGCGCCAGCAGCCAAGATACAGGCAGCTCCTACGAGCAGTACTTC. It codes for CASSQDTGSSYEQYF.

The rearrangement uses TRBV4-3 and TRBJ1-5; D may be TRBD1 (6 bases). The CDR3 contains 19 residues. Germline V CDR1 and CDR2: LGHNA, YSLEER. The V gene lost 1 base and the J gene lost 0 bases, with 19 bases spanning the gap. The CDR3 loop is CASSQGDTRAALSNQPQHF. The CDR3 region has the DNA TGCGCCAGCAGCCAAGGGGACACCCGGGCCGCACTTAGCAATCAGCCCCAGCATTTT.

V and J are TRBV11-3 and TRBJ2-3; 9 bases are shared with TRBD1. Germline CDR1 reads SGHNT; CDR2 reads YENEEA. J was trimmed by 5 bases and V by 1 base; bases with no gene match: 4. The CDR3 extends over 15 amino acids. The CDR3 bases are TGTGCCAGCAGCTTAGGACAGGGGGAGGAAGATACGCAGTATTTT. It translates to CASSLGQGEEDTQYF.

The chain links TRBV4-3 to TRBJ2-3, with 11 bases identical to TRBD2. Germline assignment: CDR1 LGHNA and CDR2 YSLEER. The junction had 8 bases not matched to a gene; V was cut back by 0 bases and J by 6 bases. The CDR3 is 17 residues long. CDR3 region: CASSQDKTSGSRDTQYF. CDR3 in DNA: TGCGCCAGCAGCCAAGATAAAACTAGCGGGAGCCGGGATACGCAGTATTTT.

The chain recombines TRBV5-1 with TRBJ2-1, with a tentative D call TRBD1 (5 bases). From germline, CDR1 is SGHRS and CDR2 YFSETQ. V was shortened by 1 base and J by 5 bases, with 10 bases between the two germline ends. CDR3 length: 14 residues. In DNA form, the CDR3 reads TGCGCCAGCAGCTTGTTAAGGGGTAACAATGAGCAGTTCTTC. Its translation: CASSLLRGNNEQFF.

The chain carries TRBV19 and TRBJ1-5; D may be TRBD1 (6 bases). This CDR3 spans 15 amino acids. Germline CDR1 and CDR2: LNHDA and SQIVND (reference sequence). V was shortened by 3 bases and J by 4 bases, with 13 bases between the two germline ends. The CDR3 sequence: CASSISGQLNQPQHF. The CDR3 region has the DNA TGTGCCAGTAGTATCTCCGGACAGCTTAATCAGCCCCAGCATTTT.

The V call is TRBV19, the J call TRBJ1-4; maybe TRBD1 (5 bases). This CDR3 region has 15 residues. V lost 3 bases, J lost 7 bases, and 15 bases lay in between. Germline V lookup: CDR1 LNHDA, CDR2 SQIVND (reference sequence). The CDR3, as DNA: TGTGCCAGTAGTATTGGGAGTCCTGGGGGTGAAAAACTGTTTTTT. It yields the protein CASSIGSPGGEKLFF.

The chain uses TRBV5-1 and TRBJ2-3; D might be TRBD1 (5 bases). CDR1 SGHRS and CDR2 YFSETQ come from the germline V gene. This CDR3 spans 15 amino acids. Trimming stripped 0 bases from V and 4 bases from J, with 12 bases between. The CDR3 protein is CASSLGQGRPDTQYF. The CDR3 coding sequence is TGCGCCAGCAGCTTGGGGCAGGGCCGACCAGATACGCAGTATTTT. Full variable domain (missing parts from reference TRBV5-1 and TRBJ2-3): KAGVTQTPRYLIKTRGQQVTLSCSPISGHRSVSWYQQTPGQGLQFLFEYFSETQRNKGNFPGRFSGRQFSNSRSEMNVSTLELGDSALYLCASSLGQGRPDTQYFGPGTRLTVL.

V is TRBV5-1 and J is TRBJ1-1; 7 bases agree with TRBD1. The CDR3 consists of 15 residues. The V gene's germline CDR1 is SGHRS and CDR2 YFSETQ. V gave up 3 bases and J gave up 4 bases; unmatched junction bases: 9. The CDR3 DNA reads as TGCGCCAGCAGCTCTATCAGGGGGAGCGGCACTGAAGCTTTCTTT. This codes for CASSSIRGSGTEAFF.

The chain is built from TRBV10-3 and TRBJ2-3; D is unresolved. The CDR3 spans 12 residues. CDR1 ENHRY and CDR2 SYGVKD come from the germline V gene. The V end lost 3 bases, the J end lost 4 bases, and 5 bases lay between the germline ends. The CDR3 sequence is CAISDRSDTQYF. As DNA, the CDR3 is TGTGCCATCAGTGACAGATCAGATACGCAGTATTTT.